Below, one TCR beta chain is given with its context. The clone's antigen remains unknown. HCMV serostatus was determined by detecting HCMV-specific IgG in serum with a commercial ELISA kit. Peripheral blood mononuclear cells were isolated from blood by Ficoll density gradient centrifugation. Including the terminal cysteine and phenylalanine, the CDR3 comprises 16 residues. This entry has no DNA. CDR1 and CDR2 are read off the germline V gene (reference sequence) as SGHKS and YYEKEE. The data belong to a study of T cells expressing NK-cell markers (dated by TCRdb to 2019 to 2021). Notes on the research overall: Three sorted T-cell subsets (CD3+CD56+NKG2C+, CD3+CD56+NKG2C- and CD3+CD56-NKG2C+) from seven to nine donors had their TCR beta-chain repertoires profiled. Randomly selected healthy volunteers, three men and five women, were used as the eight sequenced donors. Among the eight sequenced donors, seven were HCMV-seropositive and one was HCMV-seronegative. Libraries were sequenced as 2 x 150 bp reads on Illumina HiSeq 2000/2500, MiSeq or NextSeq. The paper as a whole reports these results and caveats: Whether the expanded NKG2C-expressing T cell clones were specific for HCMV antigens remained unclear. Those dominant clonotypes were again the most abundant among CD3+CD56-NKG2C+ cells in a few donors, at 28.3-60.1%. For more than 5 donors, the dominant CD3+CD56+NKG2C+ clonotypes were among the top 10 CD8+ clonotypes and accounted for roughly 1.0-8% of CD8+ T cells.

TCRdb lists the instrument as Illumina HiSeq 2000. TCR beta cDNA libraries were prepared using 5'RACE template switching, which introduced a universal primer site and unique molecular identifiers. Priming for cDNA synthesis came from the TCR beta constant segment, and two successive PCR amplification steps followed. Concerning the study's data processing: MIGEC was used to demultiplex reads and group the reads by UMI, and MiTCR was used to assemble and quantify clonotypes. To exclude erroneous sequences, only TCR cDNA sequences supported by at least two reads were retained. The tcR package was used for downstream repertoire analysis, and clonotypes were matched between fractions using CDR3 nucleotide sequence together with V segment. VDJmatch was used to annotate antigen specificity against VDJdb, with one amino acid substitution allowed in CDR3. Once TCRdb had reprocessed the reads, it stored one entry per CDR3 protein sequence and supplied no DNA. TCRdb, rather than the study authors, made the V and J calls. The sample has almost 450,000 distinct CDR3 sequences on record. The ten largest clones represent approximately 7% of the sample.

The sequence links TRBV5-5 to TRBJ1-5; the TCRdb D gene call, TRBD1, has no DNA to confirm it. The sequence was obtained from a woman between 18 and 69 years old in good health. Sequenced material: blood T cells: a sorted CD56 or NKG2C T cell subset, CD4+ or CD8+ T cells, or bulk PBMC T cells (not recorded which). The CDR3 reads CASSLGGQASNQPQHF.